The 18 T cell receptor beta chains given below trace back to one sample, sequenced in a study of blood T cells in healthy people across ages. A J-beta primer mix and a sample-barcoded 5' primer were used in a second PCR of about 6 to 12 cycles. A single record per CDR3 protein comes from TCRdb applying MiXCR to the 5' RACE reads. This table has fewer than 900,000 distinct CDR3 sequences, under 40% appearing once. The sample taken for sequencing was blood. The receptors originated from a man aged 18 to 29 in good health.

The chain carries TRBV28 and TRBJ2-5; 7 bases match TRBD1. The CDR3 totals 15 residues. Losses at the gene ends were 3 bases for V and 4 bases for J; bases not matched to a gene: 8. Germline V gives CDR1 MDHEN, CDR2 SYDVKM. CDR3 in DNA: TGTGCCAGCAGTTTCAGGGGACAGTTTTCAGAGACCCAGTACTTC. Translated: CASSFRGQFSETQYF.

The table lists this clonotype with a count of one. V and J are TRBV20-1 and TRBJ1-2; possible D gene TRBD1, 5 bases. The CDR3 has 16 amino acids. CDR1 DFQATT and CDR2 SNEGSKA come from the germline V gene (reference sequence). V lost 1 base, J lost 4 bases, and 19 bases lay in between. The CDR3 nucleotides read TGCAGTGCTAGAGGTGCCGGGGACCTGGGGAGCTATGGCTACACCTTC. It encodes CSARGAGDLGSYGYTF.

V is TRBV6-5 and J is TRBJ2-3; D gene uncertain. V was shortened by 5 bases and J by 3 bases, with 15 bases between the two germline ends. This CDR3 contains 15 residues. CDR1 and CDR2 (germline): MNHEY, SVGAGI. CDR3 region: CASSTPRRPTDTQYF. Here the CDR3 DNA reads TGTGCCAGCAGTACCCCCCGACGGCCTACAGATACGCAGTATTTT.

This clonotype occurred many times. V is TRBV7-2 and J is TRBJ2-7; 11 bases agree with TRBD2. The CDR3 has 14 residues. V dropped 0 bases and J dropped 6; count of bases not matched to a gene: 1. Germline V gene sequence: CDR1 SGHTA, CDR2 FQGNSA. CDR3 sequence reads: CASSLAGTSGEQYF. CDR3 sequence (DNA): TGTGCCAGCAGCTTAGCCGGGACTAGCGGCGAGCAGTACTTC.

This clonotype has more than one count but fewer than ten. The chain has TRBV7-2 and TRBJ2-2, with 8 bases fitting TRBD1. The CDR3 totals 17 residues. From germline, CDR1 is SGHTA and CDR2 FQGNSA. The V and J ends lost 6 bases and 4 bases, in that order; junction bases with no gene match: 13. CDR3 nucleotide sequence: TGTGCCAGCAGTCCCACCCATTGGGACAGGAGCACCGGGGAGCTGTTTTTT. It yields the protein CASSPTHWDRSTGELFF.

The CDR3 DNA reads as TGCGCCAGCAGCCGGCGTGGGACTTCCCAAGAGACCCAGTACTTC. This gives the protein CASSRRGTSQETQYF. This chain connects TRBV5-1 to TRBJ2-5; D possibly corresponds to TRBD2 (6 bases). This CDR3 region has 15 residues. Germline CDR1 SGHRS, CDR2 YFSETQ. V lost 4 bases and J 1 base, leaving 14 bases between the germline ends.

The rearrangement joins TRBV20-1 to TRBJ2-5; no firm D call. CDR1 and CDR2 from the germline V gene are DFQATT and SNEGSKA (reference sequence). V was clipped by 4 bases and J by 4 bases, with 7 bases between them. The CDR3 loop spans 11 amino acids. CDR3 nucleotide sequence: TGCAGTGCTACTCTTCGAGAGACCCAGTACTTC. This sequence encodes CSATLRETQYF.

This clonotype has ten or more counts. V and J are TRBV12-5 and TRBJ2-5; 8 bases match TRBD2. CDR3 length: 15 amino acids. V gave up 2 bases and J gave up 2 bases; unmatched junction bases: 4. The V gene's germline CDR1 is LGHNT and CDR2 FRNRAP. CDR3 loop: CASGLWSGGQETQYF. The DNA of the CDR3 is TGTGCTAGTGGTTTGTGGTCGGGGGGGCAAGAGACCCAGTACTTC.

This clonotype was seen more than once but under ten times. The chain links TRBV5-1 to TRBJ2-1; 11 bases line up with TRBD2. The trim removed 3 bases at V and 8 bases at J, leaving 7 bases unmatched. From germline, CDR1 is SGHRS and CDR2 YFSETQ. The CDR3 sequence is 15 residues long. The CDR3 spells CASSSMTSGVDEQFF. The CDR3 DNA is TGCGCCAGCAGCTCTATGACTAGCGGGGTGGATGAGCAGTTCTTC.

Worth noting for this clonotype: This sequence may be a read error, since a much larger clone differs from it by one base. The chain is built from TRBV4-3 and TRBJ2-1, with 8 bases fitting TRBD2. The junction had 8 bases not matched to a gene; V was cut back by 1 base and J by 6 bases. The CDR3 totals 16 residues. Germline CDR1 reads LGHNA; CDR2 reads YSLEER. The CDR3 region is CASSQASGGYSNEQFF. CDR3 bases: TGCGCCAGCAGCCAAGCCTCGGGGGGGTATAGCAATGAGCAGTTCTTC.

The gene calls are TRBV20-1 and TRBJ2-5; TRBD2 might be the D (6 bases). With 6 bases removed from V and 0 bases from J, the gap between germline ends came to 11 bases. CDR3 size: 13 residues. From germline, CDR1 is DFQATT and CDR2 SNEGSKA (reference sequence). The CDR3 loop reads CSASLANQETQYF. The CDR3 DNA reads TGCAGTGCCTCGCTAGCGAACCAAGAGACCCAGTACTTC.

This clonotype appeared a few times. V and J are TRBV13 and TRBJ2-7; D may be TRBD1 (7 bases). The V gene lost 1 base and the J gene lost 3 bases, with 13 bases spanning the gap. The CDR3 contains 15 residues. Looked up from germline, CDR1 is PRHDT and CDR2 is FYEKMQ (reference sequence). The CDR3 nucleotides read TGTGCCAGCAGCTTAGCCCCAGGGGGGATCTACGAGCAGTACTTC. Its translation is CASSLAPGGIYEQYF.

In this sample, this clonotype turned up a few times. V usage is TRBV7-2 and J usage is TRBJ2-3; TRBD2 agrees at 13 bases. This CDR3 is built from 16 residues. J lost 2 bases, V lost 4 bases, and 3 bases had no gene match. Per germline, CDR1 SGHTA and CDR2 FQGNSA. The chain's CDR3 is CASSWTSGGITDTQYF. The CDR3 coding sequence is TGTGCCAGCAGCTGGACTAGCGGGGGAATCACAGATACGCAGTATTTT.

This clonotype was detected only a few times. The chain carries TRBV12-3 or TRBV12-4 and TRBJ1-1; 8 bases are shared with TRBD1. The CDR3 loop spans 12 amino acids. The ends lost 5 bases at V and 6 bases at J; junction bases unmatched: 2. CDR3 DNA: TGTGCCAGCAGTGGGGGACAGGCTGAAGCTTTCTTT. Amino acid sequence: CASSGGQAEAFF.

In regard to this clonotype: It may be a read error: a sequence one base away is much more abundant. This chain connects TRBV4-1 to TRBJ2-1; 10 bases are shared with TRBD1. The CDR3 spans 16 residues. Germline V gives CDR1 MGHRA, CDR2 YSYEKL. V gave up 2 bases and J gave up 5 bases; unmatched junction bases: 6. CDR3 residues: CASSQSDRGYHNEQFF. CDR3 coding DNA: TGCGCCAGCAGCCAATCGGACAGGGGGTACCACAATGAGCAGTTCTTC.

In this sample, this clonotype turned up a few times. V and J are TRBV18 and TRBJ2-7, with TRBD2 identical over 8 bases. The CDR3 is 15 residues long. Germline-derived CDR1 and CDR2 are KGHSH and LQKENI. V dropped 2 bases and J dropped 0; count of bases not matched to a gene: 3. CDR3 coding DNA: TGTGCCAGCTCACCAGCTAGCGGGTACTCCTACGAGCAGTACTTC. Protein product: CASSPASGYSYEQYF.

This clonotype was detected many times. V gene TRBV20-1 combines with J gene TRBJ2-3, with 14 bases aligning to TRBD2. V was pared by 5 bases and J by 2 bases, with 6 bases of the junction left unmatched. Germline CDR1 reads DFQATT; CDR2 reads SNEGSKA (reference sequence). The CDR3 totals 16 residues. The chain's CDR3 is CSAPRTSGRHTDTQYF. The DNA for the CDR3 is TGCAGTGCTCCCCGGACTAGCGGGAGGCACACAGATACGCAGTATTTT.

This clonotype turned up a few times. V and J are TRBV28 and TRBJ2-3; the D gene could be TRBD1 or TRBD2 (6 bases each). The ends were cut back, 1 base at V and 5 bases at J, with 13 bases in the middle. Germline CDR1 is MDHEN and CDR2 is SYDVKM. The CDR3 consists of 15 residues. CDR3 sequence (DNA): TGTGCCAGCAGTTTATTAGGAGGGGGGAGAGATACGCAGTATTTT. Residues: CASSLLGGGRDTQYF.